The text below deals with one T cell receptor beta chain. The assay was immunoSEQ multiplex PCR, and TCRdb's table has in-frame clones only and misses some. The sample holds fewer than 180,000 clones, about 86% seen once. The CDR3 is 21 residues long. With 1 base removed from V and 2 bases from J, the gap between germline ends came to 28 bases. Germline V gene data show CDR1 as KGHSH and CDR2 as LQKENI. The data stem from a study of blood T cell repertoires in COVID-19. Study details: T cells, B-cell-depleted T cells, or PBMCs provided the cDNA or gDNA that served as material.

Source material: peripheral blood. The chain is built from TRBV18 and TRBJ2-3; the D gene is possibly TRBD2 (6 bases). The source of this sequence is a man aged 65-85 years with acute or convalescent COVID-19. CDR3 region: CASSPRWNDDAGFDYTDTQYF. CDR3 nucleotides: TGTGCCAGCTCACCACGGTGGAACGATGACGCGGGGTTTGACTACACAGATACGCAGTATTTT.